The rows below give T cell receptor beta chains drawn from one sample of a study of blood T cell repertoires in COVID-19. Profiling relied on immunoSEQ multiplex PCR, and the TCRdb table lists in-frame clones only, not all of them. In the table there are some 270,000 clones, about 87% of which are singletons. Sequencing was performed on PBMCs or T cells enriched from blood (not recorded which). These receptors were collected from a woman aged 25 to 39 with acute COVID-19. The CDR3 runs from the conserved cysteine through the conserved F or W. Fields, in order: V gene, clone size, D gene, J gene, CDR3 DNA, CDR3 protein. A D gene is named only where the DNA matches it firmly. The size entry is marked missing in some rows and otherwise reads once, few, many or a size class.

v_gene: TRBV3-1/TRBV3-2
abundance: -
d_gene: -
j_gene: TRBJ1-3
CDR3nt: TGTGCCAGCAGCCAAGACCCGGGTTTTCCGGGTGGAAACACCATATATTTT
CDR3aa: CASSQDPGFPGGNTIYF

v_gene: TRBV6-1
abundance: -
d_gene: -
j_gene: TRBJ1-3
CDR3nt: TGTGCCAGCAGTGATGATACAGGGAATAGCTTTCGAAACACCATATATTTT
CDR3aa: CASSDDTGNSFRNTIYF

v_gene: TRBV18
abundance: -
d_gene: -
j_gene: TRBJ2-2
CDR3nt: TGTGCCAGCTCACCACAGTCTGAAAAGAGCACCGGGGAGCTGTTTTTT
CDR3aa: CASSPQSEKSTGELFF

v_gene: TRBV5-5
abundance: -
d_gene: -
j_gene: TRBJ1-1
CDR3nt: TGTGCCAGCAGCTTCGAGGGTCGGGATGTGGCTTTCTTT
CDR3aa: CASSFEGRDVAFF

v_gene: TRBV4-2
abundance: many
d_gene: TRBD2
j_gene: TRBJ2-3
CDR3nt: TGTGCCAGCAGCCAAGTAGAAGCGGGAGGAGGAGATACGCAGTATTTT
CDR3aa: CASSQVEAGGGDTQYF

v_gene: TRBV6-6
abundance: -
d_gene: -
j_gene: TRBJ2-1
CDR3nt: TGTGCCAGCAGTTACTCGCTAGGCGGCTCCTACAATGAGCAGTTCTTC
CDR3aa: CASSYSLGGSYNEQFF

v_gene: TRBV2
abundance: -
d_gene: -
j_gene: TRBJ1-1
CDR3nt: TGTGCCAGCAGTGAGTTTACGGGGGGGATGAACACTGAAGCTTTCTTT
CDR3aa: CASSEFTGGMNTEAFF

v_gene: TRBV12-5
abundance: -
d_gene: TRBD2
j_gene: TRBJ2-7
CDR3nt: TGTGCTAGTGGTTTGGTTCCCTTGGCGGGAGGGATTAGCGAGCAGTACTTC
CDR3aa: CASGLVPLAGGISEQYF

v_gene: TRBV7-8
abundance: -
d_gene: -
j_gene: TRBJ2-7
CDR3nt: TGTGCCAGCAGCTTACTCTGGCGGGACTCCTACGAGCAGTACTTC
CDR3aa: CASSLLWRDSYEQYF

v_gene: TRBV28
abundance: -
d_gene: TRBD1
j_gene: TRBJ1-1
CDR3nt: TGTGCCAGCAGTCCCGGGACAGTAAAAGCTTTCTTT
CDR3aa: CASSPGTVKAFF